Listed below are T cell receptor beta chains from one sample, sequenced in a study of Graves' ophthalmopathy and Graves' hyperthyroidism. TCRdb processed the multiplex PCR reads anew with MiXCR; each CDR3 protein has one entry. The data contain 200,000 to 250,000 distinct CDR3 sequences, 20% to 25% of them seen just once; the ten biggest clones take up around two fifths. Specimen: peripheral blood. The receptors originated from a woman aged 45-65 years with Graves' ophthalmopathy. Each CDR3 is given with its conserved first and last residue. The D gene is left open where the match is weak. Size is omitted from some rows. Given values are once, few, many or a class for expanded clones.

cdr3_length: 12; clone_size: many; d_call: -; v_call: TRBV29-1; j_call: TRBJ2-5; cdr3_nt: TGCAGCGGGAGGAGGCGGGGAGAGACCCAGTACTTC; cdr3_aa: CSGRRRGETQYF
cdr3_length: 15; clone_size: few; d_call: -; v_call: TRBV30; j_call: TRBJ2-6; cdr3_nt: TGTGCCTGGAATAGGGCGAGCTCTGGGGCCAACGTCCTGACTTTC; cdr3_aa: CAWNRASSGANVLTF
cdr3_length: 20; clone_size: -; d_call: -; v_call: TRBV15; j_call: TRBJ2-5; cdr3_nt: TGTGCCACCAGCAGAGATAAGGGATCTCTTAGTTTTTTTGGGCGGGAGACCCAGTACTTC; cdr3_aa: CATSRDKGSLSFFGRETQYF
cdr3_length: 13; clone_size: -; d_call: -; v_call: TRBV30; j_call: TRBJ2-5; cdr3_nt: TGTGCCTGGAGTGTTCGGGTGTCCGAGACCCAGTACTTC; cdr3_aa: CAWSVRVSETQYF
cdr3_length: 14; clone_size: few; d_call: -; v_call: TRBV30; j_call: TRBJ1-5; cdr3_nt: TGTGCCTGGGACCAGGGTTTAAGCAATCAGCCCCAGCATTTT; cdr3_aa: CAWDQGLSNQPQHF
cdr3_length: 13; clone_size: many; d_call: TRBD1; v_call: TRBV27; j_call: TRBJ2-7; cdr3_nt: TGTGCCAGCAGCCCCGACAGGGGCCACGAGCAGTACTTC; cdr3_aa: CASSPDRGHEQYF
cdr3_length: 15; clone_size: many; d_call: -; v_call: TRBV30; j_call: TRBJ1-1; cdr3_nt: TGTGCCTGGAGTAGGAGGGCGAGAATGAACACTGAAGCTTTCTTT; cdr3_aa: CAWSRRARMNTEAFF
cdr3_length: 17; clone_size: -; d_call: TRBD2; v_call: TRBV11-2; j_call: TRBJ2-5; cdr3_nt: TGTGCCAGCAGCTTAGGGTGGGACTGGACTAGCATAGAGACCCAGTACTTC; cdr3_aa: CASSLGWDWTSIETQYF
cdr3_length: 15; clone_size: many; d_call: -; v_call: TRBV27; j_call: TRBJ2-5; cdr3_nt: TGTGCCAGCAGTAACCAACCCCGGGACCAAGGGACCCAGTACTTC; cdr3_aa: CASSNQPRDQGTQYF
cdr3_length: 13; clone_size: -; d_call: -; v_call: TRBV6-1; j_call: TRBJ2-7; cdr3_nt: TGTGCCAGCAGTAGCCCCAAAGTCTACGAGCAGTACTTC; cdr3_aa: CASSSPKVYEQYF
cdr3_length: 16; clone_size: many; d_call: TRBD2; v_call: TRBV7-2; j_call: TRBJ2-3; cdr3_nt: TGTGCCAGCAGATATAGCGGGAGGGCCGGGCTGGAGACGCAGTATTTT; cdr3_aa: CASRYSGRAGLETQYF
cdr3_length: 13; clone_size: many; d_call: -; v_call: TRBV5-1; j_call: TRBJ2-7; cdr3_nt: TGCGCCAGCAGCTGGTTGAGGGACTACGAGCAGTACTTC; cdr3_aa: CASSWLRDYEQYF
cdr3_length: 14; clone_size: many; d_call: -; v_call: TRBV28; j_call: TRBJ2-7; cdr3_nt: TGTGCCAGCAGCCTCGGGACAACGACCTACGAGCAGTACTTC; cdr3_aa: CASSLGTTTYEQYF
cdr3_length: 12; clone_size: -; d_call: -; v_call: TRBV12-3/TRBV12-4; j_call: TRBJ2-7; cdr3_nt: TGTGCCAACAGTCCCTGGATAGGGGAGGCTTACTTC; cdr3_aa: CANSPWIGEAYF
cdr3_length: 15; clone_size: few; d_call: -; v_call: TRBV7-9; j_call: TRBJ2-5; cdr3_nt: TGTGCCAGCAGCTTGAGTCGGAGGCCGGCGGAGACCCAGTACTTC; cdr3_aa: CASSLSRRPAETQYF
cdr3_length: 15; clone_size: many; d_call: -; v_call: TRBV14; j_call: TRBJ1-2; cdr3_nt: TGTGCCAGCAGCCAAGTGCAGGGACGTGGGGACGGCTACACCTTC; cdr3_aa: CASSQVQGRGDGYTF
cdr3_length: 14; clone_size: many; d_call: -; v_call: TRBV6-2/TRBV6-3; j_call: TRBJ1-1; cdr3_nt: TGTGCCAGCAAACAGGCCCTAGGGAACACTGAAGCTTTCTTT; cdr3_aa: CASKQALGNTEAFF
cdr3_length: 12; clone_size: many; d_call: -; v_call: TRBV30; j_call: TRBJ1-6; cdr3_nt: TGTGCCTGGAGTGTACTTCGGTCACCCCTCCACTTT; cdr3_aa: CAWSVLRSPLHF
cdr3_length: 14; clone_size: many; d_call: -; v_call: TRBV5-8; j_call: TRBJ2-7; cdr3_nt: TGTGCCAGCAGCTTGCCCGAAGCTAGTAACGAGCAGTACTTC; cdr3_aa: CASSLPEASNEQYF
cdr3_length: 15; clone_size: many; d_call: -; v_call: TRBV15; j_call: TRBJ2-5; cdr3_nt: TGTGCCACCAGCAGGAAAGGGGTTCCACAAGAGACCCAGTACTTC; cdr3_aa: CATSRKGVPQETQYF
cdr3_length: 13; clone_size: many; d_call: -; v_call: TRBV13; j_call: TRBJ2-5; cdr3_nt: TGTGCCAGCAGCTACGGGATCCAAGAGACCCAGTACTTC; cdr3_aa: CASSYGIQETQYF
cdr3_length: 13; clone_size: many; d_call: TRBD2; v_call: TRBV19; j_call: TRBJ2-5; cdr3_nt: TGTGCCAGTAGAGGTAGCGGGACTGAGACCCAGTACTTC; cdr3_aa: CASRGSGTETQYF
cdr3_length: 16; clone_size: many; d_call: -; v_call: TRBV11-2; j_call: TRBJ1-5; cdr3_nt: TGTGCCAGCAGCTTAGGGACAGACCGAAGCAATCAGCCCCAGCATTTT; cdr3_aa: CASSLGTDRSNQPQHF
cdr3_length: 15; clone_size: few; d_call: -; v_call: TRBV24-1; j_call: TRBJ2-4; cdr3_nt: TGTGCCACCAGTAAAGGCGGAGCAGCCAAAAACATTCAGTACTTC; cdr3_aa: CATSKGGAAKNIQYF
cdr3_length: 14; clone_size: many; d_call: -; v_call: TRBV29-1; j_call: TRBJ1-2; cdr3_nt: TGCAGCGTTGGGTTGGGGGGATTGACCTATGGCTACACCTTC; cdr3_aa: CSVGLGGLTYGYTF
cdr3_length: 14; clone_size: many; d_call: -; v_call: TRBV30; j_call: TRBJ2-7; cdr3_nt: TGTGCCTGGAGGGCATCGGGCTACGGGGGCGAGCAGTACTTC; cdr3_aa: CAWRASGYGGEQYF
cdr3_length: 14; clone_size: many; d_call: -; v_call: TRBV6-2/TRBV6-3; j_call: TRBJ2-5; cdr3_nt: TGTGCCAGCAGGGAGTGGGGGCTTCGAGAGACCCAGTACTTC; cdr3_aa: CASREWGLRETQYF
cdr3_length: 14; clone_size: -; d_call: -; v_call: TRBV30; j_call: TRBJ1-5; cdr3_nt: TGTGCCTGGAGCGGGGGGTTTAGCAATCAGCCCCAGCATTTT; cdr3_aa: CAWSGGFSNQPQHF
cdr3_length: 14; clone_size: -; d_call: TRBD2; v_call: TRBV11-2; j_call: TRBJ2-7; cdr3_nt: TGTGCCAGCAGCTTGGCTAGCGGGGTCTACGAGCAGTACTTC; cdr3_aa: CASSLASGVYEQYF
cdr3_length: 13; clone_size: few; d_call: -; v_call: TRBV7-9; j_call: TRBJ1-2; cdr3_nt: TGTGCAGGGGGGGCCGCCGATGGACATGGCTACACCTTC; cdr3_aa: CAGGAADGHGYTF
cdr3_length: 13; clone_size: -; d_call: -; v_call: TRBV12-3/TRBV12-4; j_call: TRBJ1-1; cdr3_nt: TGTGCCAGCAGGGACGGGCCCGCGACTGAAGCTTTCTTT; cdr3_aa: CASRDGPATEAFF
cdr3_length: 15; clone_size: -; d_call: -; v_call: TRBV19; j_call: TRBJ2-5; cdr3_nt: TGTGCCAGTAGTATGTCAGGGCTGTCCCAAGAGACCCAGTACTTC; cdr3_aa: CASSMSGLSQETQYF
cdr3_length: 16; clone_size: many; d_call: TRBD2; v_call: TRBV20-1; j_call: TRBJ2-4; cdr3_nt: TGCAGTGCCATGAAGTATGGGACTAGCGGAAAAAACATTCAGTACTTC; cdr3_aa: CSAMKYGTSGKNIQYF
cdr3_length: 14; clone_size: -; d_call: -; v_call: TRBV12-3/TRBV12-4; j_call: TRBJ1-2; cdr3_nt: TGTGCCAGCAGTTTACGGACACTAAACTACGGCTACACCTTC; cdr3_aa: CASSLRTLNYGYTF
cdr3_length: 12; clone_size: -; d_call: -; v_call: TRBV5-1; j_call: TRBJ2-2; cdr3_nt: TGCGCCAGCAAACAGGGTTTCGGGGAGCTGTTTTTT; cdr3_aa: CASKQGFGELFF
cdr3_length: 17; clone_size: once; d_call: TRBD1; v_call: TRBV5-1; j_call: TRBJ1-1; cdr3_nt: TGCGCCAGCAGCTTGGCGACAGGGGGACTTATGAACACTGAAGCTTTCTTT; cdr3_aa: CASSLATGGLMNTEAFF
cdr3_length: 18; clone_size: few; d_call: TRBD2; v_call: TRBV13; j_call: TRBJ2-3; cdr3_nt: TGTGCCAGCAGCTTACGGGCTAGCGGGAGGCTCCGCACAGATACGCAGTATTTT; cdr3_aa: CASSLRASGRLRTDTQYF
cdr3_length: 16; clone_size: many; d_call: TRBD2; v_call: TRBV9; j_call: TRBJ2-5; cdr3_nt: TGTGCCAGCAGTGAGAGCGGGAGGGGGTTTTGGGAGACCCAGTACTTC; cdr3_aa: CASSESGRGFWETQYF
cdr3_length: 14; clone_size: -; d_call: TRBD1; v_call: TRBV30; j_call: TRBJ2-7; cdr3_nt: TGTGCCTGGGGCCCCCGGACAGGGGGCGTCGAGCAGTACTTC; cdr3_aa: CAWGPRTGGVEQYF